Sequencing of this TCR beta chain was carried out in a study of OX40 agonist ivuxolimab in advanced cancers. Germline V gene sequence: CDR1 LNHDA, CDR2 SQIVND (reference sequence). This CDR3 is 12 amino acids long. The V and J ends lost 5 bases and 8 bases respectively, with 12 bases between them. Libraries were prepared by immunoSEQ multiplex PCR; TCRdb keeps only in-frame clonotypes and omits some of them. This sample yields around 30,000 clones, of which 92% are seen a single time; around 4% belongs to the top ten. Study results and limitations: CD8+ T cells were the subset that, on average, had more expanded clones than CD4+. The authors did not determine the antigen specificity of the expanded peripheral T cells.

On this clone: What it binds is unknown.

This chain links TRBV19 with TRBJ1-2; the D is unclear. The receptor's source is an adult with an advanced solid tumor such as melanoma, head and neck, liver or kidney cancer. The specimen comprised CD4+ or CD8+ T cells sorted from blood, sampled in a trial of the OX40 agonist ivuxolimab. The CDR3 DNA follows: TGTGCCAGTAGTCGGACTCTACGAGGCTACACCTTC. It is translated as CASSRTLRGYTF.